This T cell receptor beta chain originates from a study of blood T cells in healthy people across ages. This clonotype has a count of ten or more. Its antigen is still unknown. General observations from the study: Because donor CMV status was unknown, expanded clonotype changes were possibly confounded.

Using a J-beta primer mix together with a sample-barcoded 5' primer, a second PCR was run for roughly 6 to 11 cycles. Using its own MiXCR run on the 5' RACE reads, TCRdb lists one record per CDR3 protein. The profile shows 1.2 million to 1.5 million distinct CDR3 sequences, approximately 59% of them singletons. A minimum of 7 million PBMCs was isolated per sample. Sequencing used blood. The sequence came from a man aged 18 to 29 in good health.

CDR3 nucleotide sequence: TGCAGCGTTGAGGCGGGGAACGAGACCCAGTACTTC. Protein product: CSVEAGNETQYF. J is TRBJ2-5 and V is TRBV29-1, with D perhaps TRBD2 (6 bases). Germline V CDR1 and CDR2: SQVTM, ANQGSEA. V lost 3 bases and J 5 bases, leaving 10 bases between the germline ends. This CDR3 is 12 amino acids long.